This T cell receptor (beta chain) was retrieved from a study of OX40 agonist ivuxolimab in advanced cancers. The table came from immunoSEQ multiplex PCR; TCRdb's copy has only in-frame clones and leaves some out. This table holds about 61,000 clones, around 86% found once. The germline CDR1 and CDR2 sequences are GTSNPN and SVGIG (reference sequence). The CDR3 sequence is 13 residues long. V lost 0 bases, J lost 9 bases, and 6 bases stayed unmatched. The V and J genes are TRBV30 and TRBJ1-2; 8 nucleotides align to TRBD1. The receptor comes from an adult with an advanced solid tumor such as melanoma, head and neck, liver or kidney cancer. The starting material was CD4+ or CD8+ T cells sorted from blood, obtained in a trial of the OX40 agonist ivuxolimab. The CDR3 loop is CAWSVGTGTSYTF. CDR3 DNA: TGTGCCTGGAGTGTTGGGACAGGTACTAGCTACACCTTC.